This T cell receptor (beta chain) was captured by sequencing in a study of blood T cell repertoires in COVID-19. Across the whole study: COVID-19 samples from acute and convalescent phases originated in the United States, Italy and Spain. PBMCs, B-cell-depleted T cells, or T cells were the source of the cDNA or gDNA that made up the material.

V gave up 4 bases and J gave up 1 base; unmatched junction bases: 1. There are 15 residues in the CDR3. Germline V gene sequence: CDR1 SGHRS, CDR2 YFSETQ. The method was immunoSEQ multiplex PCR; TCRdb's version includes in-frame clones alone and lacks a portion of them. The repertoire holds 200,000 to 250,000 clones, with over 60% as singletons. The V gene is TRBV5-1, the J gene TRBJ1-4; 10 positions agree with TRBD1. The sequence was collected from a woman aged 70-85 years with acute or convalescent COVID-19. Sequencing input: peripheral blood. DNA for the CDR3: TGCGCCAGCAGCGGGACAGGGGAAACTAATGAAAAACTGTTTTTT. Its translation is CASSGTGETNEKLFF.